These 9 T cell receptor beta chains were sequenced from one sample in a study of cytomegalovirus exposure and HLA in healthy donors. Clones were sequenced by immunoSEQ multiplex PCR, and TCRdb holds only the in-frame ones, with some missing. Of about 130,000 clones listed, roughly 89% are singletons. The sample was PBMCs. The receptors were sampled from a woman aged 18-30 years in good health and CMV-seronegative.

V gene TRBV2 combines with J gene TRBJ2-5; 7 positions match TRBD1. The J segment lost 1 base and the V segment lost 3 bases, leaving 8 bases of the junction unmatched. CDR1 SNHLY and CDR2 FYNNEI come from the germline V gene. The CDR3 runs to 16 residues. CDR3 sequence (DNA): TGTGCCAGCAGTGATCCGTTTAGGGACAGCCAAGAGACCCAGTACTTC. The encoded protein is CASSDPFRDSQETQYF.

The chain is built from TRBV28 and TRBJ1-1, with D unclear. CDR3 size: 12 residues. Trimming removed 5 bases from V and 1 base from J, with 5 bases in between. The V gene's germline CDR1 is MDHEN and CDR2 SYDVKM. The DNA for the CDR3 is TGTGCCAGCAGTCGGGGGAACACTGAAGCTTTCTTT. Its translation is CASSRGNTEAFF.

The J gene is TRBJ1-2, the V gene TRBV28; D is undetermined. CDR1 and CDR2 (germline): MDHEN, SYDVKM. Trimming took off 6 bases at V and 4 bases at J, with 12 bases between the two ends. This CDR3 has 13 residues. This CDR3 is CASRSTVFYGYTF. The CDR3 nucleotides are TGTGCCAGCAGGTCAACAGTGTTCTATGGCTACACCTTC.

This chain joins TRBV18 and TRBJ2-1; D unresolved. CDR3 length equals 16 residues. The V end was cut by 5 bases, the J end by 7 bases, with 21 bases between. Germline CDR1 is KGHSH and CDR2 is LQKENI. The CDR3 DNA reads TGTGCCAGCTCAGAGTCAACGGCGGCGACCAGTAATGAGCAGTTCTTC. It is translated as CASSESTAATSNEQFF.

V gene TRBV9 combines with J gene TRBJ1-3; weak D call: TRBD1 (6 bases). Trimming removed 3 bases at V and 4 bases at J, with 17 bases between. This CDR3 has 16 amino acids. CDR1 and CDR2 from the germline V gene are SGDLS and YYNGEE. This CDR3 reads CASSAFTGLSGNTIYF. CDR3 in DNA: TGTGCCAGCAGCGCCTTTACAGGGCTCTCGGGAAACACCATATATTTT. Complete variable domain (other parts from reference TRBV9 and TRBJ1-3): DSGVTQTPKHLITATGQRVTLRCSPRSGDLSVYWYQQSLDQGLQFLIQYYNGEERAKGNILERFSAQQFPDLHSELNLSSLELGDSALYFCASSAFTGLSGNTIYFGEGSWLTVV.

V is TRBV4-3 and J is TRBJ2-1, with 8 bases that match TRBD2. This CDR3 region has 15 residues. Germline loops: CDR1 LGHNA, CDR2 YSLEER. V shed 1 base and J 7 bases; nucleotides not matched to a gene: 6. The CDR3 region has the DNA TGCGCCAGCAGCCAAGCGGCGGGAGGAAGAAATGAGCAGTTCTTC. It is translated as CASSQAAGGRNEQFF.

This chain joins TRBV7-9 and TRBJ2-3; 8 bases agree with TRBD2. Germline CDR1 and CDR2: SEHNR and FQNEAQ (reference sequence). J gave up 6 bases and V 2 bases, and 10 bases lay outside the gene matches. This CDR3 comprises 16 residues. The CDR3 sequence is CASSLSVREEGDTQYF. As DNA, the CDR3 is TGTGCCAGCAGCTTATCTGTGCGGGAGGAGGGCGATACGCAGTATTTT.

This chain joins TRBV27 and TRBJ1-4; 7 bases align to TRBD1. The ends lost 8 bases at V and 8 bases at J; junction bases unmatched: 2. Germline V gene sequence: CDR1 MNHEY, CDR2 SMNVEV (reference sequence). CDR3 length: 11 residues. This chain's CDR3 is CASGTEEKLFF. The CDR3 DNA reads as TGTGCCAGCGGGACAGAGGAAAAACTGTTTTTT.

Written as DNA, the CDR3 is TGTGCCAGCAGCTTAGACAGCTCCTACGAGCAGTACTTC. Amino acid sequence: CASSLDSSYEQYF. The chain combines TRBV7-6 with TRBJ2-7; D call uncertain. CDR1 is SGHVS and CDR2 is FNYEAQ in the germline V gene. This CDR3 region has 13 residues. The V end was cut by 1 base, the J end by 0 bases, with 4 bases between.